The 10 T cell receptor beta chains given below trace back to one sample, sequenced in a study of OX40 agonist ivuxolimab in advanced cancers. Libraries were prepared by immunoSEQ multiplex PCR; TCRdb keeps only in-frame clonotypes and omits some of them. The table includes approximately 90,000 clones, around nine tenths detected once. This sample comprised CD4+ or CD8+ T cells sorted from blood, obtained in a trial of the OX40 agonist ivuxolimab. The receptors derive from an adult with an advanced solid tumor such as melanoma, head and neck, liver or kidney cancer.

The chain employs TRBV5-5 and TRBJ1-6; D is unclear. The CDR3 sequence is 13 residues long. V was trimmed by 4 bases and J by 8 bases, leaving 10 bases between them. CDR1 is SGHKS and CDR2 is YYEKEE in the germline V gene (reference sequence). CDR3 nucleotides: TGTGCCAGCAGCCCTCGCCAGGATTCACCCCTCCACTTT. It codes for CASSPRQDSPLHF.

This chain uses TRBV30 with TRBJ1-2; D is undetermined. Deletions cut 8 bases from V and 1 base from J, with 11 bases between. The CDR3 extends over 12 amino acids. Germline V gives CDR1 GTSNPN, CDR2 SVGIG (reference sequence). In nucleotides, the CDR3 is TGTGCCCGGAAAACGGATAACTATGGCTACACCTTC. Protein product: CARKTDNYGYTF.

There are a few counts of this clone. The V gene is TRBV18, the J gene TRBJ1-2; D gene ambiguous. The germline gives CDR1 KGHSH, CDR2 LQKENI. The CDR3 totals 13 residues. V lost 3 bases, J lost 6 bases, and 11 bases lay in between. Here the CDR3 DNA reads TGTGCCAGCTCACCGGAAGCGTTGCATGGCTACACCTTC. It translates to CASSPEALHGYTF.

This clone showed up just a few times. V gene TRBV7-9 combines with J gene TRBJ1-5; no clear D. The CDR3 consists of 14 residues. V was pared by 5 bases and J by 0 bases, with 8 bases between. Looked up from germline, CDR1 is SEHNR and CDR2 is FQNEAQ (reference sequence). This CDR3 reads CASSKWDSNQPQHF. The CDR3 DNA is TGTGCCAGCAGCAAGTGGGATAGCAATCAGCCCCAGCATTTT.

This CDR3 reads CASSPGANTIYF. The CDR3 DNA is TGTGCCAGCAGCCCTGGGGCAAACACCATATATTTT. The rearrangement uses TRBV7-9 and TRBJ1-3; weak D call: TRBD1 (5 bases). Trimming took 5 bases from V and 6 from J, leaving 8 bases between them. CDR3 length equals 12 residues. The germline V gene encodes CDR1 SEHNR and CDR2 FQNEAQ (reference sequence).

The V and J genes are TRBV20-1 and TRBJ2-5; unclear D gene. Trimming left V 4 bases short and J 1 base short, with 1 base between. Germline V gene sequence: CDR1 DFQATT, CDR2 SNEGSKA (reference sequence). The length of the CDR3 is 10 residues. The CDR3: CSATQETQYF. CDR3 nucleotides: TGCAGTGCTACCCAAGAGACCCAGTACTTC.

The chain employs TRBV6-5 and TRBJ2-1; 8 positions match TRBD2. The CDR3 sequence is 15 residues long. Germline V gene lookup returns CDR1 MNHEY and CDR2 SVGAGI. J gave up 0 bases and V 5 bases, and 3 bases lay outside the gene matches. The CDR3 DNA sequence: TGTGCCAGCAGTATTAGCGGGACCTCCTACAATGAGCAGTTCTTC. Protein sequence: CASSISGTSYNEQFF.

The chain uses TRBV14 and TRBJ2-5; a possible D gene is TRBD1 (6 bases). Trimming left V 4 bases short and J 5 bases short, with 17 bases between. CDR1 is SGHDN, CDR2 FVKESK, per germline. The CDR3 loop spans 15 amino acids. The CDR3 nucleotides are TGTGCCAGCAGCCGCCGGACCCAGGGGTATGAGACCCAGTACTTC. Translated: CASSRRTQGYETQYF.

V gene TRBV5-1 combines with J gene TRBJ1-1; perhaps TRBD1 as D (6 bases). Looked up from germline, CDR1 is SGHRS and CDR2 is YFSETQ. V was cut by 0 bases and J by 3 bases, with 18 bases left in between. The length of the CDR3 is 17 residues. The CDR3 spells CASSLAQGRGRHTEAFF. The CDR3 DNA is TGCGCCAGCAGCTTGGCCCAGGGGAGGGGCAGGCACACTGAAGCTTTCTTT.

The chain links TRBV2 to TRBJ1-1; no clear D gene. The germline CDR1 and CDR2 sequences are SNHLY and FYNNEI. V was pared by 5 bases and J by 1 base, with 5 bases between. This CDR3 contains 12 residues. DNA of the CDR3: TGTGCCAGCAGTAACGCGAACACTGAAGCTTTCTTT. Encoded protein: CASSNANTEAFF.